One and the same sample provided the 23 T cell receptor beta chains below, sequenced in a study of T-cell reconstitution after alpha-beta-depleted transplantation in children listed by TCRdb under 2016. Read against the paper, the sample's treatment or condition label means: allogeneic hematopoietic cell transplantation with graft depleted of TCRalphabeta T cells and CD19 B cells. The library was obtained by PCR. The instrument given in TCRdb is Illumina HiSeq 2500. To normalize quantification of the TCRbeta repertoire, the TCR libraries were built with molecular barcoding that relied on unique molecular identifiers. TCRdb took the public reads, trimmed them with fastp at Q25, ran MiXCR for clone calling and kept in-frame beta chains. Rows merge per CDR3 protein into single entries with the most common DNA and genes. The sample yields 550,000 to 800,000 distinct CDR3 sequences; around 13% were counted once. The top ten constitute roughly 0.84% of the sample.

The material sequenced was PBMCs, taken before TCRalphabeta/CD19-depleted stem cell transplant. Receptors originate from a girl aged 2 to 10 with congenital amegakaryocytic thrombocytopenia, due to receive a stem cell transplant.

This rearrangement joins TRBV7-9 to TRBJ2-7; D not certain. V lost 5 bases to trimming and J lost 4 bases, with 15 bases between them. The CDR3 sequence is 14 residues long. CDR1 is SEHNR and CDR2 is FQNEAQ in the germline V gene (reference sequence). The CDR3 nucleotides read TGTGCCAGCAGCCCAGACTTGCGGATATACGAGCAGTACTTC. This gives the protein CASSPDLRIYEQYF. Filled out from reference TRBV7-9 and TRBJ2-7, the complete variable domain reads DTGVSQNPRHKITKRGQNVTFRCDPISEHNRLYWYRQTLGQGPEFLTYFQNEAQLEKSRLLSDRFSAERPKGSFSTLEIQRTEQGDSAMYLCASSPDLRIYEQYFGPGTRLTVT.

This clonotype was picked up many times. The gene calls are TRBV5-1 and TRBJ2-7; tentatively, D is TRBD1 (5 bases). This CDR3 is 16 amino acids long. CDR1 is SGHRS, CDR2 YFSETQ, per germline. V was cut by 0 bases and J by 3 bases, with 16 bases left in between. Here the CDR3 DNA reads TGCGCCAGCAGCTTGGGACCGCAAGGGGAAATCTACGAGCAGTACTTC. Translated, it gives CASSLGPQGEIYEQYF.

This clonotype was counted between two and nine times. The V call is TRBV7-9, the J call TRBJ2-6; D gene ambiguous. Germline CDR1 SEHNR, CDR2 FQNEAQ (reference sequence). Trimming pared 1 base from V and 12 bases from J, leaving 10 bases between. The CDR3 extends over 13 amino acids. DNA of the CDR3: TGTGCCAGCAGCTTAGTTGTGGAGAGCGTCCTGACTTTC. Its protein product is CASSLVVESVLTF.

This clonotype was counted only a few times. The V call is TRBV20-1, the J call TRBJ1-1; 10 positions match TRBD1. Germline CDR1 reads DFQATT; CDR2 reads SNEGSKA (reference sequence). CDR3 length: 14 residues. V dropped 6 bases and J dropped 3; count of bases not matched to a gene: 7. CDR3 protein: CSAAGQGGDTEAFF. The CDR3 nucleotides are TGCAGTGCCGCCGGACAGGGGGGGGACACTGAAGCTTTCTTT.

This clonotype was recorded a few times. The CDR3 reads CSARTSSGRLIETQYF. CDR3 nucleotide sequence: TGCAGTGCTAGAACCTCAAGCGGGAGGTTAATCGAGACCCAGTACTTC. The V call is TRBV20-1, the J call TRBJ2-5; 9 nucleotides match TRBD2. The CDR3 is 16 residues long. After removal of 2 bases from V and 5 bases from J, the junction contained 12 bases not matched to a gene. Germline lookup yields CDR1 DFQATT and CDR2 SNEGSKA (reference sequence).

This clonotype was detected ten times or more. The chain combines TRBV20-1 with TRBJ2-3; 13 bases fit TRBD2. Germline values: CDR1 DFQATT, CDR2 SNEGSKA (reference sequence). CDR3 length: 15 residues. Trimming at V came to 5 bases and at J to 5 bases, leaving 7 bases not matched to a gene. DNA of the CDR3: TGCAGTGCTCTCCAGGGGACTAGCGGGATAGATACGCAGTATTTT. As protein: CSALQGTSGIDTQYF.

This clonotype occurred many times. The chain employs TRBV20-1 and TRBJ2-7, with D perhaps TRBD2 (6 bases). V was clipped by 6 bases and J by 4 bases, with 13 bases between them. Looked up from germline, CDR1 is DFQATT and CDR2 is SNEGSKA (reference sequence). The CDR3 is 12 residues long. The CDR3, as DNA: TGCAGTGCCACCTCGGGGGATTACGAGCAGTACTTC. Translating gives CSATSGDYEQYF.

This clonotype appeared many times. The CDR3 loop is CAISESTGKNPYNEQFF. Written as DNA, the CDR3 is TGTGCCATCAGTGAGTCGACAGGGAAAAACCCCTACAATGAGCAGTTCTTC. This chain uses TRBV10-3 with TRBJ2-1, with 7 bases lining up with TRBD1. Unmatched junction bases numbered 7, after V lost 0 bases and J lost 2 bases. Germline V lookup: CDR1 ENHRY, CDR2 SYGVKD. This CDR3 region has 17 residues.

CDR3 amino acids: CASSPGTSGYSGANVLTF. In nucleotides, the CDR3 is TGTGCCAGCAGCCCAGGGACTAGCGGATACTCTGGGGCCAACGTCCTGACTTTC. The chain combines TRBV9 with TRBJ2-6, with 11 bases matching TRBD2. The CDR3 spans 18 residues. Germline values: CDR1 SGDLS, CDR2 YYNGEE. V shed 4 bases, J shed 0 bases, and the junction held 6 bases outside the gene matches. The variable domain in full, with the rest retrieved from reference TRBV9 and TRBJ2-6, is DSGVTQTPKHLITATGQRVTLRCSPRSGDLSVYWYQQSLDQGLQFLIQYYNGEERAKGNILERFSAQQFPDLHSELNLSSLELGDSALYFCASSPGTSGYSGANVLTFGAGSRLTVL.

This clonotype was counted at least ten times. V usage is TRBV18 and J usage is TRBJ1-4; tentative D call: TRBD1 (5 bases). Trimming removed 3 bases from V and 5 bases from J, with 10 bases in between. Germline CDR1 and CDR2: KGHSH and LQKENI. The CDR3 has 14 amino acids. CDR3 protein: CASSPTVTNEKLFF. CDR3 sequence (DNA): TGTGCCAGCTCACCGACAGTCACCAATGAAAAACTGTTTTTT.

There are many counts of this clonotype. The rearrangement uses TRBV7-6 and TRBJ1-4; D is unresolved. Trimming shortened V by 2 bases and J by 4 bases, and 11 bases separated the two germline ends. The CDR3 extends over 15 amino acids. Germline V gene lookup returns CDR1 SGHVS and CDR2 FNYEAQ. CDR3 nucleotides: TGTGCCAGCAGCTTACTTTCCGGGGTTAATGAAAAACTGTTTTTT. Amino acid sequence: CASSLLSGVNEKLFF.

This clonotype has ten or more counts. DNA for the CDR3: TGTGCCAGCAGTTTAAGGGCTAGCGGGACTGGTGATACGCAGTATTTT. This encodes CASSLRASGTGDTQYF. The V and J genes are TRBV12-3 or TRBV12-4 and TRBJ2-3, with 9 nucleotides matching TRBD2. The CDR3 extends over 16 amino acids. V lost 2 bases to trimming and J lost 6 bases; unmatched junction nucleotides: 9.

This clonotype showed up many times. The J gene is TRBJ1-5, the V gene TRBV7-9; a weak D match, TRBD1 (5 bases). The germline V gene has CDR1 SEHNR and CDR2 FQNEAQ (reference sequence). The CDR3 is 13 residues long. Between the trimmed V and J ends, which lost 5 bases and 7 bases, there was a span of 12 bases. Here the CDR3 DNA reads TGTGCCAGCAGCGCAGGGTCCAGGCAGCCCCAGCATTTT. Amino acid sequence: CASSAGSRQPQHF.

This clonotype was counted at least ten times. The V call is TRBV20-1, the J call TRBJ1-4, with a possible D match to TRBD1 (5 bases). V was pared by 0 bases and J by 8 bases, with 7 bases between. The V gene's germline CDR1 is DFQATT and CDR2 SNEGSKA (reference sequence). There are 12 residues in the CDR3. CDR3 in DNA: TGCAGTGCTAGAGACCGGGGCGAAAAACTGTTTTTT. This encodes CSARDRGEKLFF.

V usage is TRBV7-2 and J usage is TRBJ2-3; TRBD2 is a possible D gene (5 bases). The CDR3 consists of 15 residues. Between the trimmed V and J ends, which lost 5 bases and 4 bases, there was a span of 16 bases. CDR1 is SGHTA, CDR2 FQGNSA, per germline. The CDR3 region has the DNA TGTGCCAGCAGCCCAGATTCGCGCGGGCCAGATACGCAGTATTTT. The encoded protein is CASSPDSRGPDTQYF.

This clonotype was seen at least ten times. The chain employs TRBV5-6 and TRBJ1-5; D is unresolved. The CDR3 totals 14 residues. Germline V gene lookup returns CDR1 SGHDT and CDR2 YYEEEE. With 0 bases removed from V and 5 bases from J, the gap between germline ends came to 9 bases. This CDR3 is CASSLGGSDQPQHF. For the CDR3, the DNA is TGTGCCAGCAGCTTGGGTGGATCGGATCAGCCCCAGCATTTT.

This clonotype came up many times. The chain uses TRBV7-2 and TRBJ1-2; D not certain. V was trimmed by 8 bases and J by 0 bases, leaving 10 bases between them. Germline CDR1 reads SGHTA; CDR2 reads FQGNSA. The CDR3 runs to 13 residues. CDR3 nucleotide sequence: TGTGCCAGCGGAGTAGCCGCTAACTATGGCTACACCTTC. Its translation: CASGVAANYGYTF.

This clonotype was picked up many times. The chain links TRBV5-1 to TRBJ1-1; D ambiguous. Trimming removed 4 bases at V and 1 base at J, with 14 bases between. Germline values: CDR1 SGHRS, CDR2 YFSETQ. The CDR3 length is 15 residues. CDR3 loop: CASSLHPGGNTEAFF. For the CDR3, the DNA is TGCGCCAGCAGCCTACACCCGGGAGGGAACACTGAAGCTTTCTTT.

This clonotype has a handful of counts. The chain is built from TRBV7-2 and TRBJ2-1; D is possibly TRBD1 or TRBD2 (5 bases each). Germline V CDR1 and CDR2: SGHTA, FQGNSA. The CDR3 has 14 amino acids. With 5 bases removed from V and 7 bases from J, the gap between germline ends came to 15 bases. The CDR3 spells CASSPSGWGNEQFF. The CDR3 DNA is TGTGCCAGCAGCCCCTCGGGGTGGGGGAATGAGCAGTTCTTC.

This clonotype was observed a few times. The CDR3 bases are TGCGCCAGCAGCCCCGGACTAGCGGGAGGCTTTAAATCGTTCTTC. As protein: CASSPGLAGGFKSFF. The J gene is TRBJ2-1, the V gene TRBV5-1; 14 bases fit TRBD2. The CDR3 sequence is 15 residues long. With 4 bases clipped from V and 15 bases from J, the junction kept 12 bases outside the gene matches. CDR1 is SGHRS and CDR2 is YFSETQ in the germline V gene.

There are a few counts of this clonotype. CDR3 region: CASSAPGMGYEQYF. Here the CDR3 DNA reads TGTGCCAGCAGCGCCCCAGGGATGGGCTACGAGCAGTACTTC. V is TRBV27 and J is TRBJ2-7; a possible D gene is TRBD1 (5 bases). The germline V and J ends were trimmed by 6 bases and 3 bases, with 15 bases remaining between them. Germline CDR1 and CDR2: MNHEY and SMNVEV (reference sequence). The CDR3 runs to 14 residues.

This clonotype was observed at least ten times. The chain uses TRBV5-1 and TRBJ2-4; TRBD1 aligns across 7 bases. CDR1 is SGHRS, CDR2 YFSETQ, per germline. The J segment lost 7 bases and the V segment lost 4 bases, leaving 8 bases of the junction unmatched. The CDR3 covers 14 residues. The CDR3 spells CASSLGQQSNIQYF. The CDR3 coding sequence is TGCGCCAGCAGCCTGGGACAGCAATCGAACATTCAGTACTTC.

This clonotype has a count of ten or more. V is TRBV20-1 and J is TRBJ2-3, with 7 positions matching TRBD1. V was pared by 6 bases and J by 2 bases, with 14 bases of the junction left unmatched. Germline CDR1 reads DFQATT; CDR2 reads SNEGSKA (reference sequence). CDR3 length equals 16 residues. CDR3 sequence: CSATGTDYQITDTQYF. In nucleotides, the CDR3 is TGCAGTGCAACCGGGACAGATTATCAAATCACAGATACGCAGTATTTT.